This TCR beta chain was retrieved from a study of tumor-infiltrating lymphocytes in localized non-small cell lung cancer. Study-wide background: From each patient, both tumor and uninvolved lung, non-adjacent to tumor, were sampled. Study results and caveats: Not all patients were TCR sequenced, owing to tissue quantity.

The table came from immunoSEQ multiplex PCR; TCRdb's copy has only in-frame clones and leaves some out. The table lists about 6,700 clones, over 65% of them singletons, with around a sixth in the top ten. CDR3 length equals 14 residues. Germline trimming cut 4 bases from V and 3 bases from J; bases unmatched to any gene: 6. Germline-derived CDR1 and CDR2 are MNHEY and SMNVEV (reference sequence). The count of this clone is one. Its antigen remains unknown. This clonotype originated in a human donor with non-small cell lung cancer. Sequenced sample: uninvolved lung tissue not adjacent to the tumor. The genes are TRBV27 and TRBJ2-7; 7 positions match TRBD2. The CDR3 coding sequence is TGTGCCAGCAGTTCTAGCGGATTGGGCTACGAGCAGTACTTC. The encoded protein is CASSSSGLGYEQYF.